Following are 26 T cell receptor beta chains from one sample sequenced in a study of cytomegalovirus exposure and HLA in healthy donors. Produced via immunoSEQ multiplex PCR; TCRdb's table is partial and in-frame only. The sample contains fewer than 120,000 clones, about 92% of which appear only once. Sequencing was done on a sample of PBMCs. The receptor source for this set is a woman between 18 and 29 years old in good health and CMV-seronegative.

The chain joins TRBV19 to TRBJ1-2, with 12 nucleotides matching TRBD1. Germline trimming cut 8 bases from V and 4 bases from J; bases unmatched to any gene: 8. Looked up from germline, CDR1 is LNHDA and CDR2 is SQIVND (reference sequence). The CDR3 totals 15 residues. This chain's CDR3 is CASLGTGGRSYGYTF. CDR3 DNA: TGTGCCAGTTTGGGGACAGGGGGCCGTTCCTATGGCTACACCTTC.

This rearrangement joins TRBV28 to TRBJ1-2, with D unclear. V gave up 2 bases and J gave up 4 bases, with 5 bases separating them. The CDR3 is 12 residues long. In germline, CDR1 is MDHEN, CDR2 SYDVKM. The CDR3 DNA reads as TGTGCCAGCAGTTTACGGGTCTATGGCTACACCTTC. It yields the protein CASSLRVYGYTF.

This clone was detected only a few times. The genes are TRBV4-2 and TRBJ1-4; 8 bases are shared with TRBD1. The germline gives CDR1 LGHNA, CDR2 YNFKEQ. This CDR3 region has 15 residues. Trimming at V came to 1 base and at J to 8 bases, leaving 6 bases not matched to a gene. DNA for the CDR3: TGTGCCAGCAGCCAAGGGACAGGGTTTGGCGAAAAACTGTTTTTT. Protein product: CASSQGTGFGEKLFF.

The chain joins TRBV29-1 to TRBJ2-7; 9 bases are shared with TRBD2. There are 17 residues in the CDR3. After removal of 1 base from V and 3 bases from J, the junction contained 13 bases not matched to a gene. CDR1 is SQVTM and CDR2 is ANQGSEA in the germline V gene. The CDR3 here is CSVEGGPGSGSVYEQYF. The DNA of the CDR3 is TGCAGCGTTGAAGGGGGGCCGGGTAGCGGGAGTGTCTACGAGCAGTACTTC.

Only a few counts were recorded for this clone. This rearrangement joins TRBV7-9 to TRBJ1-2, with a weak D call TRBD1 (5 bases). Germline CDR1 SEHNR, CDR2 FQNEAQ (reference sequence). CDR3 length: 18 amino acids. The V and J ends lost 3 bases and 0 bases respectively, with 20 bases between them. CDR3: CASSFPGLGVTTNYGYTF. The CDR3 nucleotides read TGTGCCAGCAGCTTCCCCGGGCTAGGGGTAACTACTAACTATGGCTACACCTTC.

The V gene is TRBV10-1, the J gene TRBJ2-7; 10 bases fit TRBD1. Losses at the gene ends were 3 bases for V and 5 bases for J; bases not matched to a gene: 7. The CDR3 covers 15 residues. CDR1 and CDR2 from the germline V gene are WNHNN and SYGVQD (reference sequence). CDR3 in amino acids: CASSDRDRGKHEQYF. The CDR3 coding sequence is TGCGCCAGCAGTGACCGGGACAGGGGAAAACACGAGCAGTACTTC.

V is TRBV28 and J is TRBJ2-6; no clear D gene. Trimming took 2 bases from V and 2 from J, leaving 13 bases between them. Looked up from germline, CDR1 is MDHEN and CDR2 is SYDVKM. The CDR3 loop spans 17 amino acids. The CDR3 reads CASSLPRLIAGANVLTF. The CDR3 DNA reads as TGTGCCAGCAGTTTACCCAGGTTGATAGCTGGGGCCAACGTCCTGACTTTC.

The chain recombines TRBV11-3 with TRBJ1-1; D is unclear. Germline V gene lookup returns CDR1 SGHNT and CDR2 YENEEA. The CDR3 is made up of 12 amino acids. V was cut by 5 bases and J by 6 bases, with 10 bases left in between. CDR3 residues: CASSLWGAEAFF. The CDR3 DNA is TGTGCCAGCAGCCTATGGGGAGCTGAAGCTTTCTTT.

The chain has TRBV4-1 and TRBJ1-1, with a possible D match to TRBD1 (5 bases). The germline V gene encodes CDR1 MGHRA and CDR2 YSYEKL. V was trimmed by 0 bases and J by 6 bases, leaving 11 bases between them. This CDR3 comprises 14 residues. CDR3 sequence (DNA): TGCGCCAGCAGCCAAGATAGGGGCTCGGCTGAAGCTTTCTTT. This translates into CASSQDRGSAEAFF.

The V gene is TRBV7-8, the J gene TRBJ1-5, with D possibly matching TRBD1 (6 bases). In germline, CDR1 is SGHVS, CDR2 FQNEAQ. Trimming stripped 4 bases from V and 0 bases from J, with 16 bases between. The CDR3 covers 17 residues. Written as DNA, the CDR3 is TGTGCCAGCAGCTCACACGGGACACCTAATAGCAATCAGCCCCAGCATTTT. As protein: CASSSHGTPNSNQPQHF.

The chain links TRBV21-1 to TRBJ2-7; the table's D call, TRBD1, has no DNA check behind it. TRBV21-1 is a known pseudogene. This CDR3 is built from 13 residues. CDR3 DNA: TGTGCCAGCAGCAAGGAAGGGGTTCGCGAGCAGTACTTC. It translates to CASSKEGVREQYF.

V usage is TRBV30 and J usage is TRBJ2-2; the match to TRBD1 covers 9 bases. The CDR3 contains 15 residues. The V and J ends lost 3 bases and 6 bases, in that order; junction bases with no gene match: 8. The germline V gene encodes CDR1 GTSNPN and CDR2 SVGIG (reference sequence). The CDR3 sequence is CAWSLWDRVPGELFF. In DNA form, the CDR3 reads TGTGCCTGGAGCTTGTGGGACAGGGTTCCCGGGGAGCTGTTTTTT.

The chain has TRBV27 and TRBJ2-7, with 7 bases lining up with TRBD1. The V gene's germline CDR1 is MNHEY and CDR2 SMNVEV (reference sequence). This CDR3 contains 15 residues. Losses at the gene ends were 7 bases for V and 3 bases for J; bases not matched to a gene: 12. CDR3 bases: TGTGCCAGCAAGGGTTGGGACAGCGCATTCTACGAGCAGTACTTC. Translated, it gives CASKGWDSAFYEQYF.

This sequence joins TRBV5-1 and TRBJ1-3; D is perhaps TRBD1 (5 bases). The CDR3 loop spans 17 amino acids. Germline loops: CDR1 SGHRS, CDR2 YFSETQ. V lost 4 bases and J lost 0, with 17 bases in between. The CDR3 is CASSPGGGPSSGNTIYF. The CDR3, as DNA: TGCGCCAGCAGCCCCGGGGGAGGACCCAGCTCTGGAAACACCATATATTTT. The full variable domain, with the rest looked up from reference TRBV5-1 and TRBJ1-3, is KAGVTQTPRYLIKTRGQQVTLSCSPISGHRSVSWYQQTPGQGLQFLFEYFSETQRNKGNFPGRFSGRQFSNSRSEMNVSTLELGDSALYLCASSPGGGPSSGNTIYFGEGSWLTVV.

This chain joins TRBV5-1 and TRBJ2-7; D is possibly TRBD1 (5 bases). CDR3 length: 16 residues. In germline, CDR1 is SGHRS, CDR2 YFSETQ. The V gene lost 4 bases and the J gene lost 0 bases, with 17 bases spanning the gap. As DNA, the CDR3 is TGCGCCAGCAGCAGCGTAAGGGGTCTCAGCTCCTACGAGCAGTACTTC. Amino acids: CASSSVRGLSSYEQYF.

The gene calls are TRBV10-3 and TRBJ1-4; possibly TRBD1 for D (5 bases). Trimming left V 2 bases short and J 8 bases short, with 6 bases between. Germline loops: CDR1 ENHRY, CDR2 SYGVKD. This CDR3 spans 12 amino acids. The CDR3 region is CAISEPGEKLFF. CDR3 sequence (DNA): TGTGCCATCAGTGAGCCAGGGGAAAAACTGTTTTTT.

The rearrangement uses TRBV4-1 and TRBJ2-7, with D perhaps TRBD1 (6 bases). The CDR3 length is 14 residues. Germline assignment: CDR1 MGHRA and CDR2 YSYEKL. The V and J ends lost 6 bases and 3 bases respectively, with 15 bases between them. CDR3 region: CASSPQGTGYEQYF. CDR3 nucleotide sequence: TGCGCCAGCAGTCCACAGGGTACGGGCTACGAGCAGTACTTC.

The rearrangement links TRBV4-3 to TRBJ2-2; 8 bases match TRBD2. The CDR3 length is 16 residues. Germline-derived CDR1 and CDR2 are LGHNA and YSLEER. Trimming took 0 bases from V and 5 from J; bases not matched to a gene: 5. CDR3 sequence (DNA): TGCGCCAGCAGCCAAGAGGGCGGGGGGCGAACCGGGGAGCTGTTTTTT. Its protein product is CASSQEGGGRTGELFF.

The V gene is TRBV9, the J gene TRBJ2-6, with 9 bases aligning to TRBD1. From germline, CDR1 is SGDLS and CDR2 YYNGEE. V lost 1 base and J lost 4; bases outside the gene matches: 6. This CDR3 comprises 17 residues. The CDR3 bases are TGTGCCAGCAGCGTAAACCAACAGGGGGCAGGGGCCAACGTCCTGACTTTC. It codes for CASSVNQQGAGANVLTF.

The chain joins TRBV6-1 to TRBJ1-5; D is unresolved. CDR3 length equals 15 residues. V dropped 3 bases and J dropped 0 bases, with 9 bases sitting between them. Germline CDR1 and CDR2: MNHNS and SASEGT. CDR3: CASSDQAYSNQPQHF. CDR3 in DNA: TGTGCCAGCAGTGATCAAGCTTATAGCAATCAGCCCCAGCATTTT.

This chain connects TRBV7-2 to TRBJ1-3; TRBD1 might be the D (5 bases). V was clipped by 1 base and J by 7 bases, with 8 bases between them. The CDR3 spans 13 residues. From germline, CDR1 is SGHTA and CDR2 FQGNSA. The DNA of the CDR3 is TGTGCCAGCAGCTTAGGCAGGGCCAACACCATATATTTT. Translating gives CASSLGRANTIYF.

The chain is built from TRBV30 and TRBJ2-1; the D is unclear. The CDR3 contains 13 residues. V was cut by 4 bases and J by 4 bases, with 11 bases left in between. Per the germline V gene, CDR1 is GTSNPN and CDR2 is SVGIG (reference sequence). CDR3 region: CAWTPTGYNEQFF. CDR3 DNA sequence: TGTGCCTGGACCCCGACTGGGTACAATGAGCAGTTCTTC.

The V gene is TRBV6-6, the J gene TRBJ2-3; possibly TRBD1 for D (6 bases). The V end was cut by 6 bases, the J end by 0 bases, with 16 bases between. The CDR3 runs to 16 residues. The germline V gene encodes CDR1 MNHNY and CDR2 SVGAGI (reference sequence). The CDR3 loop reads CASSSGTHTSTDTQYF. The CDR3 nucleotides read TGTGCCAGCAGCTCCGGGACACATACTAGCACAGATACGCAGTATTTT.

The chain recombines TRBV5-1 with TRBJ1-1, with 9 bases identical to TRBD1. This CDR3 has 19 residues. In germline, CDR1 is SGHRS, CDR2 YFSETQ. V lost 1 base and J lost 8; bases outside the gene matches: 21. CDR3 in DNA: TGCGCCAGCAGCTTGCCCGCCGGTAACTTCGACAGGGGGAGTAGGGAAGCTTTCTTT. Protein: CASSLPAGNFDRGSREAFF.

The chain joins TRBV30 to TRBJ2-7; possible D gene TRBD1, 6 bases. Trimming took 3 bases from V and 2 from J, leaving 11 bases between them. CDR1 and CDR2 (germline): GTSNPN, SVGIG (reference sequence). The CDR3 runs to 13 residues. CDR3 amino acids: CAWRAGAAYEQYF. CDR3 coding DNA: TGTGCCTGGAGGGCAGGGGCTGCCTACGAGCAGTACTTC. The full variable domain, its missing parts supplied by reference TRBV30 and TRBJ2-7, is SQTIHQWPATLVQPVGSPLSLECTVEGTSNPNLYWYRQAAGRGLQLLFYSVGIGQISSEVPQNLSASRPQDRQFILSSKKLLLSDSGFYLCAWRAGAAYEQYFGPGTRLTVT.

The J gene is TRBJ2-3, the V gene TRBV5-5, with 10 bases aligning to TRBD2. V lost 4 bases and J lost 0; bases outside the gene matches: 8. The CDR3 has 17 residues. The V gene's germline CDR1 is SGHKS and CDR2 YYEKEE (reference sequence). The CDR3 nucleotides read TGTGCCAGCAGCGGGTGGGCTAGCGGGAGAAGCACAGATACGCAGTATTTT. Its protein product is CASSGWASGRSTDTQYF.